The entry below describes one T cell receptor (beta chain). What it binds is not known. Despite likely unrecorded immune exposures, the donors were nominally healthy at the time of sampling. The J segment lost 10 bases and the V segment lost 4 bases, leaving 5 bases of the junction unmatched. Germline V gives CDR1 PRHDT, CDR2 FYEKMQ (reference sequence). The CDR3 length is 15 residues. These data come from a study of cytomegalovirus exposure and HLA in healthy donors. Amplification used 60 Vbeta primers and 13 Jbeta primers. TCRdb's table, derived via immunoSEQ multiplex PCR, lists solely in-frame clones and lacks some. The sample has some 130,000 clones; approximately 80% are singletons. General study findings and limits: Several of the most significant clusters appeared, in a later analysis, to be linked to common viral pathogens. The listing of 150 to 200 TCR beta chains classed them as cytomegalovirus-associated. Later findings reportedly placed an Asian-associated ancestry cluster below the roughly 670-donor mean for N-insertions.

The receptor's source is a girl aged 2-10 years in good health and CMV-seronegative. The gene calls are TRBV13 and TRBJ2-1; 15 bases align to TRBD2. Sequenced sample: PBMCs. CDR3 DNA: TGTGCCAGCAGCTGGACTAGCGGGAGGGCCGGGGAGCAGTTCTTC. This encodes CASSWTSGRAGEQFF.